The 31 T cell receptor beta chains in this list originate from one sample, sequenced in a study of T cells in lung cancer brain metastases. Sequenced by immunoSEQ multiplex PCR; TCRdb stores in-frame clones only, minus some. The sample carries about 6,000 clones, roughly 82% recorded once. Sequenced input: tumor tissue from a brain metastasis. The receptor source for this set is a middle-aged man with non-small cell lung cancer that had spread to the brain.

The genes are TRBV5-1 and TRBJ1-6; TRBD1 matches at 10 bases. Germline values: CDR1 SGHRS, CDR2 YFSETQ. With 4 bases clipped from V and 7 bases from J, the junction kept 5 bases outside the gene matches. The CDR3 extends over 15 amino acids. The CDR3 here is CASSQGQGNNSPLHF. Here the CDR3 DNA reads TGCGCCAGCAGCCAGGGACAGGGGAACAATTCACCCCTCCACTTT.

The chain couples TRBV4-3 to TRBJ1-5; D gene ambiguous. Germline loops: CDR1 LGHNA, CDR2 YSLEER. The germline V and J ends were trimmed by 3 bases and 3 bases, with 6 bases remaining between them. The CDR3 is made up of 13 amino acids. The CDR3 region is CASSQNINQPQHF. The DNA of the CDR3 is TGCGCCAGCAGCCAGAACATCAATCAGCCCCAGCATTTT.

The CDR3 protein is CASSQDPGTANTEAFF. CDR3 in DNA: TGCGCCAGCAGCCAAGATCCGGGAACGGCGAACACTGAAGCTTTCTTT. The rearrangement links TRBV4-1 to TRBJ1-1, with D hard to call. CDR3 length: 16 amino acids. Looked up from germline, CDR1 is MGHRA and CDR2 is YSYEKL. The V gene lost 0 bases and the J gene lost 1 base, with 12 bases spanning the gap.

The chain carries TRBV5-6 and TRBJ2-3, with unresolved D. Germline assignment: CDR1 SGHDT and CDR2 YYEEEE. The CDR3 is made up of 14 amino acids. V was clipped by 0 bases and J by 0 bases, with 5 bases between them. The DNA for the CDR3 is TGTGCCAGCAGCTTGGGGTTGAGCACAGATACGCAGTATTTT. It yields the protein CASSLGLSTDTQYF. Full variable domain (rest looked up from reference TRBV5-6 and TRBJ2-3): DAGVTQSPTHLIKTRGQQVTLRCSPKSGHDTVSWYQQALGQGPQFIFQYYEEEERQRGNFPDRFSGHQFPNYSSELNVNALLLGDSALYLCASSLGLSTDTQYFGPGTRLTVL.

Only one count was recorded for this clone. This chain joins TRBV19 and TRBJ1-2; no definite D call. Germline V gene lookup returns CDR1 LNHDA and CDR2 SQIVND (reference sequence). This CDR3 region has 13 residues. V lost 7 bases and J lost 4, with 13 bases in between. The CDR3 DNA reads as TGTGCCAGTACCTTGACAACCGTCTATGGCTACACCTTC. This translates into CASTLTTVYGYTF.

This chain's CDR3 is CASRLTTGGITGELFF. The DNA of the CDR3 is TGTGCCAGCAGGTTAACTACAGGGGGCATCACCGGGGAGCTGTTTTTT. The chain is built from TRBV5-5 and TRBJ2-2; 9 nucleotides align to TRBD1. Trimming cost V 5 bases and J 4 bases; bases outside gene matches: 9. This CDR3 is 16 amino acids long. Germline CDR1 and CDR2: SGHKS and YYEKEE (reference sequence).

The chain's CDR3 is CASSHARGDSSYNEQFF. Written as DNA, the CDR3 is TGCGCCAGCAGCCACGCACGGGGAGACAGCTCCTACAATGAGCAGTTCTTC. The chain combines TRBV4-1 with TRBJ2-1; D possibly matches TRBD1 or TRBD2 (5 bases each). V lost 3 bases, J lost 0 bases, and 15 bases lay in between. Germline CDR1 reads MGHRA; CDR2 reads YSYEKL. CDR3 length: 17 residues.

The rearrangement uses TRBV5-4 and TRBJ1-3; D not certain. Trimming cost V 2 bases and J 4 bases, with 4 bases left between them. Germline values: CDR1 SGHNT, CDR2 YYREEE (reference sequence). This CDR3 region has 12 residues. The CDR3 nucleotides read TGTGCCAGCAGCTTACGGGGAAACACCATATATTTT. It is translated as CASSLRGNTIYF.

The chain links TRBV6-1 to TRBJ2-5; D is perhaps TRBD1 (5 bases). The germline CDR1 and CDR2 sequences are MNHNS and SASEGT. This CDR3 is 13 amino acids long. Trimming took off 1 base at V and 3 bases at J, with 6 bases between the two ends. Written as DNA, the CDR3 is TGTGCCAGCAGTGAAGGACAGAAAGAGACCCAGTACTTC. Translation: CASSEGQKETQYF.

The chain employs TRBV4-1 and TRBJ1-3; TRBD1 might be the D (5 bases). Per the germline V gene, CDR1 is MGHRA and CDR2 is YSYEKL. This CDR3 contains 15 residues. Trimming shortened V by 4 bases and J by 3 bases, and 13 bases separated the two germline ends. This chain's CDR3 is CASSRDVPFGNTIYF. CDR3 nucleotide sequence: TGCGCCAGCAGCCGGGACGTTCCATTTGGAAACACCATATATTTT.

The genes are TRBV7-2 and TRBJ1-2; no clear D. CDR3 length equals 12 residues. CDR1 SGHTA and CDR2 FQGNSA come from the germline V gene. Deletions cut 7 bases from V and 8 bases from J, with 14 bases between. The DNA of the CDR3 is TGTGCCAGCACGATCGGTTACTCAGGCTACACCTTC. This gives the protein CASTIGYSGYTF. Full variable domain (rest looked up from reference TRBV7-2 and TRBJ1-2): GAGVSQSPSNKVTEKGKDVELRCDPISGHTALYWYRQSLGQGLEFLIYFQGNSAPDKSGLPSDRFSAERTGGSVSTLTIQRTQQEDSAVYLCASTIGYSGYTFGSGTRLTVV.

This clone was counted a few times. In nucleotides, the CDR3 is TGTGCCTGGAGAAAAGACAGTTATGGCTACACCTTC. It encodes CAWRKDSYGYTF. The rearrangement joins TRBV30 to TRBJ1-2, with D possibly matching TRBD1 (5 bases). CDR1 is GTSNPN and CDR2 is SVGIG in the germline V gene (reference sequence). Trimming removed 3 bases at V and 5 bases at J, with 10 bases between. This CDR3 is 12 amino acids long. Variable domain in full (rest from reference TRBV30 and TRBJ1-2): SQTIHQWPATLVQPVGSPLSLECTVEGTSNPNLYWYRQAAGRGLQLLFYSVGIGQISSEVPQNLSASRPQDRQFILSSKKLLLSDSGFYLCAWRKDSYGYTFGSGTRLTVV.

The genes are TRBV4-1 and TRBJ1-1; 7 bases fit TRBD1. V lost 6 bases and J lost 5; bases outside the gene matches: 12. CDR1 is MGHRA and CDR2 is YSYEKL in the germline V gene. This CDR3 contains 15 residues. The CDR3 reads CASSQTTGLRTEAFF. CDR3 DNA sequence: TGCGCCAGCAGTCAAACGACAGGGCTACGGACTGAAGCTTTCTTT.

The chain recombines TRBV5-4 with TRBJ2-7; the D gene is possibly TRBD2 (6 bases). Germline loops: CDR1 SGHNT, CDR2 YYREEE (reference sequence). The CDR3 runs 16 residues. With 3 bases removed from V and 1 base from J, the gap between germline ends came to 17 bases. The CDR3 nucleotides are TGTGCCAGCAGCTCTGGGGGGTCCGCGAGTTCCTACGAGCAGTACTTC. Translated, it gives CASSSGGSASSYEQYF.

The chain uses TRBV12-5 and TRBJ2-5, with 10 bases identical to TRBD2. The ends lost 2 bases at V and 1 base at J; junction bases unmatched: 4. This CDR3 is 16 amino acids long. The V gene's germline CDR1 is LGHNT and CDR2 FRNRAP. In DNA, the CDR3 is TGTGCTAGTGGTTTGCTTCGGACTAGCGGCCAAGAGACCCAGTACTTC. This codes for CASGLLRTSGQETQYF.

This chain joins TRBV30 and TRBJ1-6; D uncertain. CDR3 length equals 12 residues. The V gene lost 2 bases and the J gene lost 7 bases, with 6 bases spanning the gap. CDR1 is GTSNPN and CDR2 is SVGIG in the germline V gene (reference sequence). CDR3: CAWSFRNSPLHF. DNA of the CDR3: TGTGCCTGGAGTTTCAGGAATTCACCCCTCCACTTT.

This clone was seen just once. The chain recombines TRBV18 with TRBJ1-1, with 7 bases that match TRBD1. With 8 bases clipped from V and 5 bases from J, the junction kept 5 bases outside the gene matches. This CDR3 spans 12 amino acids. Per the germline V gene, CDR1 is KGHSH and CDR2 is LQKENI. For the CDR3, the DNA is TGTGCCAGCACGACAGGGCCGACTGAAGCTTTCTTT. It translates to CASTTGPTEAFF.

The chain recombines TRBV30 with TRBJ2-6; D ambiguous. The germline V gene encodes CDR1 GTSNPN and CDR2 SVGIG (reference sequence). CDR3 length equals 13 residues. V was trimmed by 3 bases and J by 3 bases, leaving 6 bases between them. CDR3: CAWSPDGANVLTF. As DNA, the CDR3 is TGTGCCTGGAGCCCCGATGGGGCCAACGTCCTGACTTTC.

As regards this clone: One junction end disagrees with the germline gene, perhaps due to a read error. The chain carries TRBV4-2 and TRBJ1-5; the D gene is possibly TRBD1 (5 bases). The CDR3 is made up of 13 amino acids. Germline CDR1 reads LGHNA; CDR2 reads YNFKEQ. In nucleotides, the CDR3 is TGTGCCAGCAGCCAAGGGGGCAATCAGCCTCAGCATTTT. Protein product: CASSQGGNQPQHF.

V gene TRBV25-1 combines with J gene TRBJ1-1; D is uncertain. The CDR3 extends over 13 amino acids. Trimming shortened V by 4 bases and J by 4 bases, and 10 bases separated the two germline ends. Looked up from germline, CDR1 is MGHDK and CDR2 is SYGVNS. CDR3: CASSVSRFTEAFF. CDR3 sequence (DNA): TGTGCCAGCAGTGTTTCACGTTTCACTGAAGCTTTCTTT.

This clone was recorded a few times. V is TRBV7-9 and J is TRBJ1-1; D is possibly TRBD1 (6 bases). The length of the CDR3 is 13 residues. The V gene's germline CDR1 is SEHNR and CDR2 FQNEAQ (reference sequence). V was pared by 2 bases and J by 4 bases, with 8 bases between. The CDR3 here is CASSLQGSTEAFF. The CDR3 DNA follows: TGTGCCAGCAGCTTACAGGGGAGCACTGAAGCTTTCTTT.

This sequence joins TRBV5-1 and TRBJ1-1, with TRBD1 matching 10 bases. The CDR3 runs to 18 residues. V shed 0 bases and J 1 base; nucleotides not matched to a gene: 9. Germline assignment: CDR1 SGHRS and CDR2 YFSETQ. This CDR3 is CASSLVVGTGAANTEAFF. DNA for the CDR3: TGCGCCAGCAGCTTGGTGGTCGGGACAGGGGCCGCGAACACTGAAGCTTTCTTT. Full variable domain (missing parts from reference TRBV5-1 and TRBJ1-1): KAGVTQTPRYLIKTRGQQVTLSCSPISGHRSVSWYQQTPGQGLQFLFEYFSETQRNKGNFPGRFSGRQFSNSRSEMNVSTLELGDSALYLCASSLVVGTGAANTEAFFGQGTRLTVV.

The chain is built from TRBV9 and TRBJ2-1, with D perhaps TRBD2 (5 bases). CDR1 SGDLS and CDR2 YYNGEE come from the germline V gene. Trimming removed 3 bases from V and 2 bases from J, with 15 bases in between. CDR3 length: 16 residues. The CDR3 spells CASSDGVSGAYNEQFF. The DNA of the CDR3 is TGTGCCAGCAGCGATGGGGTCAGCGGCGCCTACAATGAGCAGTTCTTC.

The V and J genes are TRBV9 and TRBJ2-1, with 8 bases fitting TRBD2. J was trimmed by 8 bases and V by 1 base; bases with no gene match: 8. CDR1 is SGDLS and CDR2 is YYNGEE in the germline V gene. The CDR3 totals 15 residues. CDR3 protein: CASSVTGTRAHEQFF. The CDR3 bases are TGTGCCAGCAGCGTAACCGGGACTAGAGCCCATGAGCAGTTCTTC.

This sequence joins TRBV5-1 and TRBJ2-5; possibly TRBD2 for D (5 bases). CDR3 length equals 14 residues. Per germline, CDR1 SGHRS and CDR2 YFSETQ. V shed 2 bases and J shed 0 bases, with 8 bases lying between them. In nucleotides, the CDR3 is TGCGCCAGCAGCTTTGAGGGCTACCAAGAGACCCAGTACTTC. Its translation: CASSFEGYQETQYF.

The V gene is TRBV18, the J gene TRBJ1-6; TRBD1 matches 10 bases. The CDR3 spans 17 residues. The germline gives CDR1 KGHSH, CDR2 LQKENI. Trimming at V came to 3 bases and at J to 3 bases, leaving 5 bases not matched to a gene. The CDR3 reads CASSPRTGGFYNSPLHF. The CDR3 DNA is TGTGCCAGCTCACCTAGGACAGGGGGTTTCTATAATTCACCCCTCCACTTT. Using reference TRBV18 and TRBJ1-6 for the parts outside the CDR3, the full variable domain is NAGVMQNPRHLVRRRGQEARLRCSPMKGHSHVYWYRQLPEEGLKFMVYLQKENIIDESGMPKERFSAEFPKEGPSILRIQQVVRGDSAAYFCASSPRTGGFYNSPLHFGNGTRLTVT.

The gene calls are TRBV5-5 and TRBJ1-2; D possibly corresponds to TRBD1 (5 bases). CDR3 length equals 13 residues. In germline, CDR1 is SGHKS, CDR2 YYEKEE (reference sequence). The V end lost 0 bases, the J end lost 8 bases, and 11 bases lay between the germline ends. The CDR3 sequence: CASSLAGGEGYTF. DNA for the CDR3: TGTGCCAGCAGCTTGGCCGGGGGTGAGGGCTACACCTTC.

The V call is TRBV14, the J call TRBJ1-1, with D maybe TRBD1 (5 bases). The germline V gene has CDR1 SGHDN and CDR2 FVKESK. Trimming removed 1 base at V and 7 bases at J, with 13 bases between. The CDR3 is 14 amino acids. CDR3 loop: CASSQVLGAVEAFF. CDR3 sequence (DNA): TGTGCCAGCAGCCAAGTTTTAGGGGCAGTTGAAGCTTTCTTT.

The genes are TRBV7-3 and TRBJ2-3; D is unresolved. Germline V gene lookup returns CDR1 SGHTA and CDR2 FQGTGA. The CDR3 is 13 amino acids. V was trimmed by 3 bases and J by 0 bases, leaving 4 bases between them. The CDR3 is CASSFSSTDTQYF. The CDR3, as DNA: TGTGCCAGCAGCTTCAGTAGCACAGATACGCAGTATTTT.

DNA of the CDR3: TGTGCCAGTAGTACCGGGACAGCTAACACCGGGGAGCTGTTTTTT. It is translated as CASSTGTANTGELFF. The genes are TRBV19 and TRBJ2-2, with TRBD1 matching 7 bases. Germline CDR1 LNHDA, CDR2 SQIVND (reference sequence). This CDR3 region has 15 residues. V gave up 4 bases and J gave up 2 bases; unmatched junction bases: 4.

The chain employs TRBV15 and TRBJ2-5; 9 bases agree with TRBD1. The CDR3 is made up of 17 amino acids. Losses at the gene ends were 1 base for V and 5 bases for J; bases not matched to a gene: 11. The germline V gene has CDR1 LNHNV and CDR2 YYDKDF (reference sequence). The CDR3 loop is CATSRGFNTGGRETQYF. The DNA of the CDR3 is TGTGCCACCAGCAGAGGGTTTAATACAGGGGGCCGGGAGACCCAGTACTTC.